This entry features one TCR beta chain sequence. This entry belongs to a study of shared clonotypes between healthy human individuals. V dropped 0 bases and J dropped 9 bases, with 14 bases sitting between them. This CDR3 region has 14 residues. Germline loops: CDR1 LGHNA, CDR2 YSLEER. Produced via immunoSEQ multiplex PCR; TCRdb's table is partial and in-frame only. Of 470,000 or so clones in the sample, 81% were seen once. The sequence was collected from a woman between 40 and 50 years old in good health. Some clones in this sample may be carry-over from other donors' samples. Sequenced input: PBMCs. The chain recombines TRBV4-3 with TRBJ1-1, with D tentatively TRBD1 (5 bases). In DNA, the CDR3 is TGCGCCAGCAGCCAAGATCTCGCGACAGAACAAGCTTTCTTT. Its translation: CASSQDLATEQAFF.